This T cell receptor beta chain originates from a study of blood T cell repertoires in COVID-19. Overall study: The samples span acute and convalescent COVID-19 from the United States, Italy and Spain. T cells, B-cell-depleted T cells, or PBMCs provided the cDNA or gDNA that served as material.

The method was immunoSEQ multiplex PCR; TCRdb's version includes in-frame clones alone and lacks a portion of them. The sample shows roughly 250,000 clones, 80% to 95% of them seen only once. V was trimmed by 1 base and J by 2 bases, leaving 11 bases between them. There are 16 residues in the CDR3. Germline loops: CDR1 LGHDT, CDR2 YNNKEL (reference sequence). Seattle patients were enrolled while actively infected and followed longitudinally. This receptor was identified in a man aged 25 to 40 with COVID-19, enrolled during active disease. The chain uses TRBV3-1 (or the pseudogene TRBV3-2) and TRBJ2-2; D ambiguous. Sequencing was performed on peripheral blood. CDR3 region: CASSQVRTPNTGELFF. DNA of the CDR3: TGTGCCAGCAGCCAAGTACGAACTCCAAACACCGGGGAGCTGTTTTTT.